This is a list of T cell receptor beta chains from one sample in a study of technical replicates of blood from several donors. Libraries were prepared by immunoSEQ multiplex PCR; TCRdb keeps only in-frame clonotypes and omits some of them. This sample has tens of thousands of clones; 96% occur once, and the top ten carry more than 0.35%. Sequenced sample: T cells isolated from PBMCs. Source of these receptors: a human donor in good health. The CDR3 runs from the conserved cysteine through the conserved F or W. The order of the fields is J gene, V gene, clone size, D gene, CDR3 protein, CDR3 DNA. A D gene is named only where the DNA matches it firmly. Not all rows give a size; the values are once, few, many and, for expanded clones, a class.

TRBJ2-3	TRBV18	.	TRBD2	CASSPLPSGGTDTQYF	TGTGCCAGCTCACCACTTCCTAGCGGGGGAACAGATACGCAGTATTTT
TRBJ2-2	TRBV6-1	.	.	CASSTQGGELFF	TGTGCCAGCAGTACACAGGGTGGGGAGCTGTTTTTT
TRBJ1-2	TRBV4-2	.	.	CASSQAQDGYTF	TGTGCCAGCAGCCAAGCTCAGGATGGCTACACCTTC
TRBJ1-1	TRBV7-2	.	.	CASSLQGDTEAFF	TGTGCCAGCAGCTTACAAGGGGACACTGAAGCTTTCTTT
TRBJ2-7	TRBV27	once	TRBD1	CASSPRDRSSYEQYF	TGTGCCAGCAGCCCTAGGGACAGGAGCTCCTACGAGCAGTACTTC
TRBJ2-7	TRBV9	once	TRBD2	CASSVDPTSGIFSGEQYF	TGTGCCAGCAGCGTAGATCCGACTAGCGGGATCTTCTCGGGTGAGCAGTACTTC
TRBJ2-5	TRBV4-1	.	TRBD2	CASSQRAGVTETQYF	TGCGCCAGCAGCCAAAGGGCGGGAGTTACTGAGACCCAGTACTTC
TRBJ2-7	TRBV27	.	TRBD2	CASSLGTSGYEQYF	TGTGCCAGCAGTTTGGGGACTAGCGGTTACGAGCAGTACTTC
TRBJ2-7	TRBV19	.	TRBD2	CASRDLTSGRVGEQYF	TGTGCCAGTAGGGACCTGACTAGCGGGAGGGTCGGCGAGCAGTACTTC
TRBJ2-7	TRBV9	.	TRBD1	CASSVADRENEQYF	TGTGCCAGCAGCGTAGCCGACAGGGAAAACGAGCAGTACTTC
TRBJ2-7	TRBV4-2	.	.	CASSQETGHPAYEQYF	TGTGCCAGCAGCCAAGAAACGGGACACCCAGCCTACGAGCAGTACTTC
TRBJ1-6	TRBV9	.	.	CASSAQGNSPLHF	TGTGCCAGCAGCGCCCAGGGGAATTCACCCCTCCACTTT
TRBJ2-3	TRBV2	.	TRBD1	CASSSDRGRNTDTQYF	TGTGCCAGCAGTTCTGACAGGGGGCGAAACACAGATACGCAGTATTTT
TRBJ1-2	TRBV14	.	.	CASSQLQGGGGYTF	TGTGCCAGCAGCCAGTTACAGGGCGGCGGTGGCTACACCTTC
TRBJ1-2	TRBV6-6	.	TRBD1	CASRPGTGDYGYTF	TGTGCCAGCAGACCTGGGACAGGGGATTATGGCTACACCTTC
TRBJ1-1	TRBV5-4	.	.	CASSLVGGSSTEAFF	TGTGCCAGCAGCTTGGTTGGAGGGTCGAGCACTGAAGCTTTCTTT
TRBJ1-1	TRBV14	.	.	CASSQVLRLGGTEAFF	TGTGCCAGCAGCCAAGTTCTCCGCTTAGGGGGCACTGAAGCTTTCTTT
TRBJ2-1	TRBV5-1	.	TRBD2	CASSLAPLGAGGEQFF	TGCGCCAGCAGCTTGGCCCCACTGGGAGCGGGAGGTGAGCAGTTCTTC
TRBJ2-1	TRBV7-8	.	.	CASSLFGVSYNEQFF	TGTGCCAGCAGCTTATTCGGGGTGTCCTACAATGAGCAGTTCTTC
TRBJ2-2	TRBV14	.	.	CASSLNTGELFF	TGTGCCAGCAGCTTAAACACCGGGGAGCTGTTTTTT
TRBJ2-5	TRBV15	.	.	CATSRDPGRSRETQYF	TGTGCCACCAGCAGAGATCCGGGGAGGAGCAGGGAGACCCAGTACTTC
TRBJ2-3	TRBV7-3	.	.	CASSSNGVRTDTQYF	TGTGCCAGCAGCTCAAACGGGGTCCGCACAGATACGCAGTATTTT
TRBJ2-1	TRBV5-4	.	.	CASSLQRYNEQFF	TGTGCCAGCAGCTTGCAACGGTACAATGAGCAGTTCTTC
TRBJ1-3	TRBV5-4	.	.	CASSLSWESGNTIYF	TGTGCCAGCAGCTTGAGTTGGGAGTCTGGAAACACCATATATTTT
TRBJ1-1	TRBV6-5	.	.	CASSYLRENTEAFF	TGTGCCAGCAGTTACTTAAGAGAGAACACTGAAGCTTTCTTT
TRBJ1-2	TRBV28	.	.	CASSFSRVPHLNYGYTF	TGTGCCAGCAGTTTTAGCAGGGTCCCTCATCTAAACTATGGCTACACCTTC
TRBJ1-2	TRBV6-1	.	.	CASSGATAINYGYTF	TGTGCCAGCAGTGGGGCGACAGCAATTAACTATGGCTACACCTTC
TRBJ2-7	TRBV7-9	.	TRBD1	CASSLGGSGQGDEQYF	TGTGCCAGCAGCTTAGGCGGGTCGGGACAGGGTGACGAGCAGTACTTC
TRBJ1-2	TRBV18	.	.	CASSPGQQTNYGYTF	TGTGCCAGCTCACCAGGACAGCAGACTAACTATGGCTACACCTTC
TRBJ2-7	TRBV23-1	.	TRBD2	CASSQCGSSSKIITYEQYF	TGCGCCAGCAGTCAATGCGGGAGCTCGAGTAAAATCATAACCTACGAGCAGTACTTC
TRBJ2-1	TRBV19	.	.	CASSITGGEQFF	TGTGCCAGTAGTATTACAGGTGGGGAGCAGTTCTTC
TRBJ1-4	TRBV7-9	.	TRBD1	CASSLETGVKANEKLFF	TGTGCCAGCAGCCTTGAGACAGGGGTCAAGGCTAATGAAAAACTGTTTTTT
TRBJ2-7	TRBV2	.	.	CASRRHYEQYF	TGTGCCAGCAGACGACACTACGAGCAGTACTTC
TRBJ2-5	TRBV5-4	.	.	CASRSSRILETQYF	TGTGCCAGCAGATCCTCCAGGATATTAGAGACCCAGTACTTC
TRBJ2-2	TRBV5-1	.	.	CASSVRSTTNTGELFF	TGCGCCAGCAGCGTACGCTCGACTACCAACACCGGGGAGCTGTTTTTT
TRBJ2-1	TRBV6-1	.	.	CATNRQSSYNEQFF	TGTGCCACCAATAGACAGAGCTCCTACAATGAGCAGTTCTTC
TRBJ2-7	TRBV6-5	.	.	CASSYSGGGQYF	TGTGCCAGCAGTTACTCAGGCGGCGGGCAGTACTTC